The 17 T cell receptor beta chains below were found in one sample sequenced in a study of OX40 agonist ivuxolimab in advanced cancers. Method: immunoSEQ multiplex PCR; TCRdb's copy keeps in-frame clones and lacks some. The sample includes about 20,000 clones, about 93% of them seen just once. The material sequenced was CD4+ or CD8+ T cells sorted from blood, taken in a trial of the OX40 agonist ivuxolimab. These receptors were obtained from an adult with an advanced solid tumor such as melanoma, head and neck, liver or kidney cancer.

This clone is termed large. CDR3 coding DNA: TGTGCCAGCTCACCATGGGGAACCGACACACCCTACAATGAGCAGTTCTTC. It translates to CASSPWGTDTPYNEQFF. The J gene is TRBJ2-1, the V gene TRBV18; no definite D call. The V gene lost 2 bases and the J gene lost 2 bases, with 16 bases spanning the gap. CDR3 length: 17 amino acids. CDR1 and CDR2 from the germline V gene are KGHSH and LQKENI.

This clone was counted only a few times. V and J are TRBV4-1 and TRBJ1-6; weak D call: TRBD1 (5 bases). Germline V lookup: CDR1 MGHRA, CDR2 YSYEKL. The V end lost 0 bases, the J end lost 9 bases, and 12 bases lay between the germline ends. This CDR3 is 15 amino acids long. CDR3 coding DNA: TGCGCCAGCAGCCAAGAAGCGGCAGGGCGTTCACCCCTCCACTTT. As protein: CASSQEAAGRSPLHF.

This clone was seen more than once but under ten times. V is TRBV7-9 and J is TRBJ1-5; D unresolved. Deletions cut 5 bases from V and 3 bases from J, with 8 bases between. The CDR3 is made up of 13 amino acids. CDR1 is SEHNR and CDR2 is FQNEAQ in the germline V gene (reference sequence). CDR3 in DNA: TGTGCCAGCAGCGGCGGCTTCAATCAGCCCCAGCATTTT. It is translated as CASSGGFNQPQHF.

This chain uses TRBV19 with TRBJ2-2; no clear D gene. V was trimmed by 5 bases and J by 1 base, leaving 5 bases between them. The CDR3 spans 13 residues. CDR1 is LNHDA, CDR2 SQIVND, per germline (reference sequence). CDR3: CASSYRNTGELFF. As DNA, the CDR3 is TGTGCCAGTAGTTACAGGAACACCGGGGAGCTGTTTTTT.

CDR3 amino acids: CASSQVGGGFEQFF. The CDR3 bases are TGCGCCAGCAGCCAAGTAGGAGGCGGATTTGAGCAGTTCTTC. The chain uses TRBV4-1 and TRBJ2-1, with D possibly being TRBD2 (5 bases). Germline values: CDR1 MGHRA, CDR2 YSYEKL. The CDR3 loop spans 14 amino acids. The germline V and J ends were trimmed by 1 base and 9 bases, with 13 bases remaining between them.

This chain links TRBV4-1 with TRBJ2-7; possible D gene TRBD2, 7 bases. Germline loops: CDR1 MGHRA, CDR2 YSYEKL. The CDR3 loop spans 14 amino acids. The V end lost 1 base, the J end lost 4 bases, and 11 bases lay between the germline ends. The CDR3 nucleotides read TGCGCCAGCAGCCAAGCGGCGGGGGCGTACGAGCAGTACTTC. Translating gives CASSQAAGAYEQYF.

CDR3 residues: CASSPLDSLLPSTEAFF. In DNA, the CDR3 is TGTGCCAGCTCTCCCCTTGACAGCCTACTGCCATCCACTGAAGCTTTCTTT. V and J are TRBV18 and TRBJ1-1, with TRBD1 as a possible D gene (5 bases). Germline values: CDR1 KGHSH, CDR2 LQKENI. V gave up 6 bases and J gave up 4 bases, with 24 bases separating them. The CDR3 spans 17 residues. Based on the CDR3 plus reference TRBV18 and TRBJ1-1, the full variable domain is NAGVMQNPRHLVRRRGQEARLRCSPMKGHSHVYWYRQLPEEGLKFMVYLQKENIIDESGMPKERFSAEFPKEGPSILRIQQVVRGDSAAYFCASSPLDSLLPSTEAFFGQGTRLTVV.

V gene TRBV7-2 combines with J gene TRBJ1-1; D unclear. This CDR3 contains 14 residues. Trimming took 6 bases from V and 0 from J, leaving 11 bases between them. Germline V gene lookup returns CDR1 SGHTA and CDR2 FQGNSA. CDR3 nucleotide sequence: TGTGCCAGCAGACAACCTTGGATGAACACTGAAGCTTTCTTT. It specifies CASRQPWMNTEAFF.

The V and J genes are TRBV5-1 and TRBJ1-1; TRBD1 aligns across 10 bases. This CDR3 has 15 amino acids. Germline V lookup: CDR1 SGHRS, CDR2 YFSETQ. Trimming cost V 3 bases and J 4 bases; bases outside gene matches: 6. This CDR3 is CASSYVTGGITEAFF. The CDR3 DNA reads TGCGCCAGCAGCTACGTGACAGGGGGCATCACTGAAGCTTTCTTT.

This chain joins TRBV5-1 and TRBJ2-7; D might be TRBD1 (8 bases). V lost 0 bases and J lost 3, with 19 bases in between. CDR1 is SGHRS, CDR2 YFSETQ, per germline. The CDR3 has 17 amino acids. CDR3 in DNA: TGCGCCAGCAGCTTGGGGGGACTGACAGGGGAGGGCTACGAGCAGTACTTC. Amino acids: CASSLGGLTGEGYEQYF.

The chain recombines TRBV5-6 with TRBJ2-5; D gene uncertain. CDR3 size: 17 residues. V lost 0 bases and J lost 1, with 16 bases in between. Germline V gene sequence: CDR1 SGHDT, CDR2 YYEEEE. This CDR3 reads CASSLGLAGASQETQYF. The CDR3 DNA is TGTGCCAGCAGCTTGGGTCTGGCAGGAGCCTCCCAAGAGACCCAGTACTTC.

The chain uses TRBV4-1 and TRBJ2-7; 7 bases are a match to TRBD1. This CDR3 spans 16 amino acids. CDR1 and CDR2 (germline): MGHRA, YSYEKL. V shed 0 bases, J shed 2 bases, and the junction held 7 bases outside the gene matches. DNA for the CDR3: TGCGCCAGCAGCCAAGAACATCGGACAGGAGCCTACGAGCAGTACTTC. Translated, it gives CASSQEHRTGAYEQYF.

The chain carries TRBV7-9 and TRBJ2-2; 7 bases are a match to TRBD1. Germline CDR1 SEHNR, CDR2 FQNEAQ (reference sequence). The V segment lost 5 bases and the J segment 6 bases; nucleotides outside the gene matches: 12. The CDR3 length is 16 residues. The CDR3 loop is CASSLTGTVIPGELFF. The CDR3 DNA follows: TGTGCCAGCAGCCTCACCGGGACAGTGATACCCGGGGAGCTGTTTTTT.

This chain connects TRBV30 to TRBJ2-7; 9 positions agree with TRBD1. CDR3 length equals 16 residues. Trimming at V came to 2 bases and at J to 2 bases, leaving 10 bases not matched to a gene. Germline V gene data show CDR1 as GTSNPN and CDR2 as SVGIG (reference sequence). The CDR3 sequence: CAWSLGRDRATYEQYF. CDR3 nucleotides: TGTGCCTGGAGTCTAGGACGGGACAGGGCAACCTACGAGCAGTACTTC.

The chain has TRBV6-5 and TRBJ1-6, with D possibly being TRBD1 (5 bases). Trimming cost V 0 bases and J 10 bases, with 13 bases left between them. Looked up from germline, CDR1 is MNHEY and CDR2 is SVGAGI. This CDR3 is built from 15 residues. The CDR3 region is CASSYSWQGSSPLHF. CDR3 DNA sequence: TGTGCCAGCAGTTACTCCTGGCAGGGTTCCTCACCCCTCCACTTT.

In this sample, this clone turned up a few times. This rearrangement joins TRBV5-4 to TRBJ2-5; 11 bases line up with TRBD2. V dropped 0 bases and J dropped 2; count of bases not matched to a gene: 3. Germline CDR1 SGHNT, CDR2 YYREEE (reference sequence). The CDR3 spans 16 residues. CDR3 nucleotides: TGTGCCAGCAGCTTGGATCTAGCGGGGGGACAAGAGACCCAGTACTTC. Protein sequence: CASSLDLAGGQETQYF.

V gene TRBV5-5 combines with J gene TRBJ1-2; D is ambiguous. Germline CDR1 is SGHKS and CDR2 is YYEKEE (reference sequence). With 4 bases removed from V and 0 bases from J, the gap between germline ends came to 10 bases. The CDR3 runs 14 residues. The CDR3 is CASSDPWANYGYTF. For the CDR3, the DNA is TGTGCCAGCAGCGACCCCTGGGCTAACTATGGCTACACCTTC.